These 28 T cell receptor beta chains came from one sample sequenced in a study of cytomegalovirus exposure and HLA in healthy donors. The PCR contained 60 Vbeta and 13 Jbeta primers. Method: immunoSEQ multiplex PCR; TCRdb's copy keeps in-frame clones and lacks some. The top ten hold approximately 3% of the sample, which has approximately 100,000 clones, around three quarters seen once. Sequenced: PBMCs. Source of these receptors: a woman aged 40 to 50 in good health and CMV-seronegative.

The CDR3, as DNA: TGTGCCAGCAGTTTATCTGTGGGGACACTCTCCTACGAGCAGTACTTC. Its translation: CASSLSVGTLSYEQYF. The rearrangement joins TRBV27 to TRBJ2-7, with D possibly TRBD1 on 6 matching bases. Germline assignment: CDR1 MNHEY and CDR2 SMNVEV (reference sequence). This CDR3 contains 16 residues. Trimming took off 0 bases at V and 0 bases at J, with 12 bases between the two ends.

V is TRBV6-5 and J is TRBJ2-1; 7 nucleotides agree with TRBD1. V was pared by 6 bases and J by 5 bases, with 1 base of the junction left unmatched. The CDR3 totals 12 residues. The germline gives CDR1 MNHEY, CDR2 SVGAGI. CDR3 sequence: CASRRGHNEQFF. Here the CDR3 DNA reads TGTGCCAGCAGGAGGGGGCACAATGAGCAGTTCTTC.

CDR3 protein: CASSEQIYEQYF. The CDR3 DNA follows: TGCGCCAGCAGTGAACAGATCTACGAGCAGTACTTC. The V and J genes are TRBV10-2 and TRBJ2-7; D remains unclear. The CDR3 has 12 residues. Trimming pared 3 bases from V and 3 bases from J, leaving 6 bases between. In germline, CDR1 is WSHSY, CDR2 SAAADI.

In its sample, this clone was seen once. The rearrangement joins TRBV19 to TRBJ2-1, with a tentative D call TRBD2 (6 bases). CDR3 length: 12 residues. From germline, CDR1 is LNHDA and CDR2 SQIVND (reference sequence). Trimming left V 1 base short and J 10 bases short, with 8 bases between. The CDR3 DNA reads TGTGCCAGTAGTATAGTTGGGGGGGAGCAGTTCTTC. Translating gives CASSIVGGEQFF.

The chain uses TRBV29-1 and TRBJ2-7; D possibly corresponds to TRBD1 (6 bases). Trimming cost V 2 bases and J 5 bases, with 10 bases left between them. Germline-derived CDR1 and CDR2 are SQVTM and ANQGSEA. The length of the CDR3 is 12 residues. CDR3 nucleotides: TGCAGCGTTGAAACAGGGATGGACGAGCAGTACTTC. Translation gives CSVETGMDEQYF.

The genes are TRBV5-6 and TRBJ2-3, with 11 positions matching TRBD1. This CDR3 region has 14 residues. Germline V gene lookup returns CDR1 SGHDT and CDR2 YYEEEE. The V gene end was trimmed by 6 bases and the J gene end by 4 bases; junction bases not matched to a gene: 4. CDR3 in amino acids: CASNPGQGADTQYF. The CDR3 DNA reads as TGTGCCAGCAACCCGGGACAGGGGGCAGATACGCAGTATTTT.

V gene TRBV9 combines with J gene TRBJ1-6; D unclear. This CDR3 spans 16 amino acids. The germline V gene encodes CDR1 SGDLS and CDR2 YYNGEE. Trimming stripped 4 bases from V and 7 bases from J, with 18 bases between. The CDR3 coding sequence is TGTGCCAGCAGCCCTGATTCGGGGTCTGGGAATTCACCCCTCCACTTT. Translating gives CASSPDSGSGNSPLHF.

The chain uses TRBV5-6 and TRBJ1-2, with D possibly matching TRBD1 (5 bases). CDR3 length equals 11 residues. V gave up 4 bases and J gave up 11 bases, with 12 bases separating them. Germline V gene data show CDR1 as SGHDT and CDR2 as YYEEEE. The CDR3 nucleotides are TGTGCCAGCAGCCGTAGCGGGGGGTACACCTTC. This encodes CASSRSGGYTF.

V usage is TRBV27 and J usage is TRBJ2-1, with a weak D call TRBD2 (5 bases). Per germline, CDR1 MNHEY and CDR2 SMNVEV (reference sequence). Deletions cut 3 bases from V and 0 bases from J, with 9 bases between. CDR3 length: 15 amino acids. The CDR3 loop reads CASSFSSLSYNEQFF. The CDR3 DNA reads as TGTGCCAGCAGTTTCTCTAGCCTCTCCTACAATGAGCAGTTCTTC.

This sequence joins TRBV4-3 and TRBJ2-1; TRBD1 matches at 9 bases. Trimming took 3 bases from V and 8 from J; bases not matched to a gene: 2. Germline V gene sequence: CDR1 LGHNA, CDR2 YSLEER. The CDR3 contains 13 residues. The CDR3 DNA follows: TGCGCCAGCAGCCATACAGGGGGCTATGAGCAGTTCTTC. As protein: CASSHTGGYEQFF.

V and J are TRBV7-2 and TRBJ2-3; TRBD1 aligns across 7 bases. CDR3 size: 14 residues. CDR1 and CDR2 (germline): SGHTA, FQGNSA. V lost 5 bases and J lost 2; bases outside the gene matches: 4. The CDR3 DNA is TGTGCCAGCAGCCAGGACAGGACCACAGATACGCAGTATTTT. Its translation is CASSQDRTTDTQYF.

A few counts support this clone. This chain connects TRBV6-5 to TRBJ1-2; 8 bases align to TRBD1. CDR1 is MNHEY, CDR2 SVGAGI, per germline. Germline trimming cut 8 bases from V and 6 bases from J; bases unmatched to any gene: 8. This CDR3 region has 13 residues. The CDR3 region has the DNA TGTGCCAGCGGAAGGGACAGGCCCCATGGCTACACCTTC. Translated, it gives CASGRDRPHGYTF.

The chain recombines TRBV4-3 with TRBJ1-2; D ambiguous. Germline CDR1 LGHNA, CDR2 YSLEER. The CDR3 is 15 amino acids. Trimming cost V 0 bases and J 6 bases, with 14 bases left between them. The CDR3 DNA reads TGCGCCAGCAGCCAAGATCTTGCGGGAGTGCATGGCTACACCTTC. The encoded protein is CASSQDLAGVHGYTF.

The chain employs TRBV18 and TRBJ2-1, with 9 bases lining up with TRBD2. V lost 2 bases, J lost 7 bases, and 3 bases stayed unmatched. Germline CDR1 is KGHSH and CDR2 is LQKENI. The CDR3 extends over 14 amino acids. CDR3 coding DNA: TGTGCCAGCTCACCAGGCCTAGCGGGAAATGAGCAGTTCTTC. Protein product: CASSPGLAGNEQFF.

The chain employs TRBV18 and TRBJ1-5, with D hard to call. V was clipped by 2 bases and J by 5 bases, with 7 bases between them. CDR1 and CDR2 (germline): KGHSH, LQKENI. This CDR3 is 13 amino acids long. The chain's CDR3 is CASSPERDQPQHF. The CDR3, as DNA: TGTGCCAGCTCACCAGAGAGGGATCAGCCCCAGCATTTT.

The chain employs TRBV7-2 and TRBJ2-7; 8 positions agree with TRBD1. The germline gives CDR1 SGHTA, CDR2 FQGNSA. This CDR3 contains 15 residues. Trimming cost V 1 base and J 2 bases; bases outside gene matches: 4. The CDR3 sequence: CASSLGQGITYEQYF. CDR3 coding DNA: TGTGCCAGCAGCTTAGGACAGGGGATAACCTACGAGCAGTACTTC.

This sequence joins TRBV4-1 and TRBJ1-1; D is unclear. The CDR3 length is 11 residues. Germline V gene data show CDR1 as MGHRA and CDR2 as YSYEKL. V gave up 1 base and J gave up 10 bases, with 7 bases separating them. CDR3 protein: CASSQGGAAFF. CDR3 DNA sequence: TGCGCCAGCAGCCAAGGAGGAGCAGCTTTCTTT.

The chain carries TRBV30 and TRBJ1-2; TRBD1 is a possible D gene (5 bases). Germline V gives CDR1 GTSNPN, CDR2 SVGIG (reference sequence). Trimming left V 4 bases short and J 9 bases short, with 12 bases between. The CDR3 sequence is 11 residues long. CDR3 DNA: TGTGCCTGGAACCAGGGTCTAAGCTACACCTTC. This gives the protein CAWNQGLSYTF.

The V gene is TRBV18, the J gene TRBJ2-1; D possibly corresponds to TRBD2 (6 bases). Germline-derived CDR1 and CDR2 are KGHSH and LQKENI. The CDR3 loop spans 14 amino acids. Deletions cut 3 bases from V and 6 bases from J, with 12 bases between. This CDR3 reads CASSPVDGGNEQFF. CDR3 nucleotides: TGTGCCAGCTCACCGGTAGACGGGGGCAATGAGCAGTTCTTC. Combining the CDR3 with reference TRBV18 and TRBJ2-1 gives the whole variable domain NAGVMQNPRHLVRRRGQEARLRCSPMKGHSHVYWYRQLPEEGLKFMVYLQKENIIDESGMPKERFSAEFPKEGPSILRIQQVVRGDSAAYFCASSPVDGGNEQFFGPGTRLTVL.

V is TRBV7-2 and J is TRBJ2-4; 7 bases line up with TRBD2. CDR1 is SGHTA, CDR2 FQGNSA, per germline. The CDR3 runs to 15 residues. J lost 4 bases, V lost 2 bases, and 5 bases had no gene match. In DNA, the CDR3 is TGTGCCAGCAGCTTACGCGAAGCGGGGAAAAACATTCAGTACTTC. Its translation: CASSLREAGKNIQYF.

The chain combines TRBV28 with TRBJ1-4, with TRBD1 matching over 7 bases. With 5 bases clipped from V and 3 bases from J, the junction kept 3 bases outside the gene matches. Germline CDR1 is MDHEN and CDR2 is SYDVKM. CDR3 length: 14 residues. DNA for the CDR3: TGTGCCAGCAGTCTAGGGACAGCTAATGAAAAACTGTTTTTT. Amino acid sequence: CASSLGTANEKLFF.

The genes are TRBV19 and TRBJ2-2, with 7 nucleotides matching TRBD2. Germline CDR1 reads LNHDA; CDR2 reads SQIVND (reference sequence). The V segment lost 11 bases and the J segment 2 bases; nucleotides outside the gene matches: 11. The CDR3 runs to 15 residues. The CDR3 here is CASGVSGANTGELFF. CDR3 DNA: TGTGCCTCAGGCGTGAGCGGGGCTAACACCGGGGAGCTGTTTTTT.

The chain has TRBV5-1 and TRBJ2-1, with TRBD2 matching over 7 bases. After removal of 1 base from V and 0 bases from J, the junction contained 4 bases not matched to a gene. The CDR3 length is 16 residues. CDR1 is SGHRS and CDR2 is YFSETQ in the germline V gene. CDR3 sequence reads: CASSLSGAVSYNEQFF. The CDR3 nucleotides are TGCGCCAGCAGCTTGAGCGGGGCCGTCTCCTACAATGAGCAGTTCTTC.

The V call is TRBV7-2, the J call TRBJ1-1, with 8 bases identical to TRBD1. The J segment lost 3 bases and the V segment lost 5 bases, leaving 11 bases of the junction unmatched. The CDR3 consists of 16 residues. From germline, CDR1 is SGHTA and CDR2 FQGNSA. The CDR3 DNA reads as TGTGCCAGCAGCCCGGGGACAGGCCAGAGGGACACTGAAGCTTTCTTT. Encoded protein: CASSPGTGQRDTEAFF.

This chain links TRBV15 with TRBJ1-1, with D perhaps TRBD1 (6 bases). CDR1 LNHNV and CDR2 YYDKDF come from the germline V gene (reference sequence). The V end lost 1 base, the J end lost 5 bases, and 11 bases lay between the germline ends. The CDR3 extends over 14 amino acids. The CDR3 sequence is CATSRVGTRTEAFF. The CDR3 nucleotides read TGTGCCACCAGCAGAGTAGGGACAAGGACTGAAGCTTTCTTT.

This chain joins TRBV11-2 and TRBJ2-2; D is possibly TRBD1 (6 bases). The CDR3 consists of 12 residues. Germline V gives CDR1 SGHAT, CDR2 FQNNGV. Trimming took off 6 bases at V and 7 bases at J, with 9 bases between the two ends. This CDR3 reads CASSQGGGELFF. DNA of the CDR3: TGTGCCAGCAGTCAAGGGGGCGGGGAGCTGTTTTTT.

For the CDR3, the DNA is TGTGCCAGCAGCTTATCAGGGGGCAACACTGAAGCTTTCTTT. This codes for CASSLSGGNTEAFF. This rearrangement joins TRBV5-5 to TRBJ1-1; 8 bases line up with TRBD1. Germline V CDR1 and CDR2: SGHKS, YYEKEE (reference sequence). The V gene end was trimmed by 2 bases and the J gene end by 2 bases; junction bases not matched to a gene: 2. The CDR3 loop spans 14 amino acids.

V is TRBV5-1 and J is TRBJ2-3; a weak D match, TRBD1 (5 bases). Germline values: CDR1 SGHRS, CDR2 YFSETQ. V lost 2 bases and J 5 bases, leaving 6 bases between the germline ends. The CDR3 is made up of 12 amino acids. The chain's CDR3 is CASSFQGDTQYF. Written as DNA, the CDR3 is TGCGCCAGCAGCTTTCAGGGAGATACGCAGTATTTT.